Following are 14 T cell receptor beta chains from one sample sequenced in a study of blood T cell repertoires in COVID-19. Sequencing used immunoSEQ multiplex PCR; TCRdb keeps in-frame clones, though not all of them. This table has about 150,000 clones, about 81% appearing once. The sequencing input was PBMCs or T cells enriched from blood (not recorded which). These receptor sequences come from a man aged 50 to 59 who had recovered from COVID-19.

This clone was recorded a few times. This chain connects TRBV5-8 to TRBJ2-2; possibly TRBD2 for D (6 bases). V was cut by 2 bases and J by 5 bases, with 13 bases left in between. The germline V gene encodes CDR1 SGHTS and CDR2 YDEGEE. This CDR3 comprises 15 residues. The CDR3 here is CASSLGGLLTGELFF. The CDR3, as DNA: TGTGCCAGCAGCTTAGGAGGGTTATTAACCGGGGAGCTGTTTTTT.

A single count supports this clone. The chain employs TRBV4-1 and TRBJ2-7, with unresolved D. CDR3 length: 13 amino acids. V lost 1 base, J lost 2 bases, and 6 bases lay in between. Per germline, CDR1 MGHRA and CDR2 YSYEKL. Here the CDR3 DNA reads TGCGCCAGCAGCCAAGGACATGCCTACGAGCAGTACTTC. Its protein is CASSQGHAYEQYF.

The V and J genes are TRBV2 and TRBJ2-4, with D perhaps TRBD1 (5 bases). This CDR3 region has 14 residues. Germline CDR1 is SNHLY and CDR2 is FYNNEI. The V gene lost 7 bases and the J gene lost 1 base, with 11 bases spanning the gap. CDR3 protein: CASTLDSAKNIQYF. CDR3 DNA sequence: TGTGCCAGCACCCTCGACAGTGCCAAAAACATTCAGTACTTC.

This clone occurred many times. The CDR3 bases are TGTGCCAGCAGCCTCGCAACAGGTGACTACACCTTC. The encoded protein is CASSLATGDYTF. J is TRBJ1-2 and V is TRBV2, with D perhaps matching TRBD1 (5 bases). The germline CDR1 and CDR2 sequences are SNHLY and FYNNEI. Trimming left V 6 bases short and J 10 bases short, with 15 bases between. This CDR3 region has 12 residues.

Turning to this clone: The junction departs from the called germline gene at one end, perhaps through a read error. This chain joins TRBV7-9 and TRBJ2-7; 7 bases align to TRBD1. The CDR3 spans 11 residues. Per the germline V gene, CDR1 is SEHNR and CDR2 is FQNEAQ (reference sequence). This chain's CDR3 is CASSSGGGTLF. As DNA, the CDR3 is TGTGCCAGCAGTTCAGGGGGTGGAACACTTTTC.

Written as DNA, the CDR3 is TGTGCCAGCAGCCCCTGGGCGGGGAACACTGAAGCTTTCTTT. As protein: CASSPWAGNTEAFF. The chain uses TRBV6-2 or TRBV6-3 and TRBJ1-1, with D uncertain. Per germline, CDR1 MNHEY and CDR2 SVGEGT. This CDR3 has 14 residues. V was pared by 6 bases and J by 1 base, with 12 bases between.

The rearrangement uses TRBV7-2 and TRBJ1-1, with D unclear. CDR3 length: 16 amino acids. Germline CDR1 and CDR2: SGHTA and FQGNSA. Trimming took off 0 bases at V and 6 bases at J, with 17 bases between the two ends. This CDR3 reads CASSLAATSVLAEAFF. CDR3 sequence (DNA): TGTGCCAGCAGCTTAGCGGCAACAAGCGTGTTGGCTGAAGCTTTCTTT.

CDR3 residues: CASSQTGTSVNEQFF. In nucleotides, the CDR3 is TGTGCCAGCAGCCAGACCGGGACTTCAGTCAATGAGCAGTTCTTC. The V and J genes are TRBV4-2 and TRBJ2-1; a possible D gene is TRBD2 (6 bases). The CDR3 spans 15 residues. The germline gives CDR1 LGHNA, CDR2 YNFKEQ. The V end lost 3 bases, the J end lost 6 bases, and 15 bases lay between the germline ends.

CDR3 sequence (DNA): TGTGCCAGCAGCTTAGATCAACCCGGGACAATAACTAACTATGGCTACACCTTC. The encoded protein is CASSLDQPGTITNYGYTF. The rearrangement uses TRBV11-3 and TRBJ1-2; possible D gene TRBD1, 6 bases. V lost 0 bases to trimming and J lost 0 bases, with 17 bases between them. Germline V gene data show CDR1 as SGHNT and CDR2 as YENEEA. This CDR3 comprises 18 residues.

The chain recombines TRBV5-1 with TRBJ2-1; 15 positions agree with TRBD2. The CDR3 sequence is 17 residues long. V shed 3 bases and J 2 bases; nucleotides not matched to a gene: 3. Germline CDR1 reads SGHRS; CDR2 reads YFSETQ. In DNA, the CDR3 is TGCGCCAGCAGCTCGGGACTAGCGGGGGGACCCTACAATGAGCAGTTCTTC. Translation gives CASSSGLAGGPYNEQFF. Drawing the rest from reference TRBV5-1 and TRBJ2-1, the complete variable domain is KAGVTQTPRYLIKTRGQQVTLSCSPISGHRSVSWYQQTPGQGLQFLFEYFSETQRNKGNFPGRFSGRQFSNSRSEMNVSTLELGDSALYLCASSSGLAGGPYNEQFFGPGTRLTVL.

The rearrangement joins TRBV4-1 to TRBJ1-4; weak D call: TRBD1 (5 bases). The V gene lost 4 bases and the J gene lost 4 bases, with 16 bases spanning the gap. The CDR3 totals 16 residues. From germline, CDR1 is MGHRA and CDR2 YSYEKL. The CDR3 DNA is TGCGCCAGCAGCCGTGATACGTCAGGGTATAATGAAAAACTGTTTTTT. Translation: CASSRDTSGYNEKLFF.

This rearrangement joins TRBV5-1 to TRBJ1-4; TRBD1 matches 7 bases. CDR1 is SGHRS, CDR2 YFSETQ, per germline. Trimming took 4 bases from V and 0 from J; bases not matched to a gene: 6. The CDR3 covers 16 residues. The CDR3: CASSPGTVATNEKLFF. CDR3 bases: TGCGCCAGCAGCCCCGGGACAGTTGCAACTAATGAAAAACTGTTTTTT.

As for this clone: The same CDR3 arises from other DNA sequences in this sample as well. The chain is built from TRBV3-1 (or the pseudogene TRBV3-2) and TRBJ2-3; TRBD2 aligns across 16 bases. CDR3 length: 17 amino acids. From germline, CDR1 is LGHDT and CDR2 YNNKEL (reference sequence). J was trimmed by 0 bases and V by 4 bases; bases with no gene match: 1. The CDR3 is CASSRGLAGGSTDTQYF. CDR3 bases: TGTGCCAGCAGCCGGGGACTAGCGGGGGGGAGCACAGATACGCAGTATTTT.

J is TRBJ1-6 and V is TRBV11-3, with D perhaps TRBD1 (6 bases). CDR1 SGHNT and CDR2 YENEEA come from the germline V gene. The CDR3 loop spans 15 amino acids. Trimming cost V 4 bases and J 6 bases, with 13 bases left between them. The CDR3 spells CASSSSGVGNSPLHF. CDR3 sequence (DNA): TGTGCCAGCAGCTCCTCAGGGGTAGGTAATTCACCCCTCCACTTT.